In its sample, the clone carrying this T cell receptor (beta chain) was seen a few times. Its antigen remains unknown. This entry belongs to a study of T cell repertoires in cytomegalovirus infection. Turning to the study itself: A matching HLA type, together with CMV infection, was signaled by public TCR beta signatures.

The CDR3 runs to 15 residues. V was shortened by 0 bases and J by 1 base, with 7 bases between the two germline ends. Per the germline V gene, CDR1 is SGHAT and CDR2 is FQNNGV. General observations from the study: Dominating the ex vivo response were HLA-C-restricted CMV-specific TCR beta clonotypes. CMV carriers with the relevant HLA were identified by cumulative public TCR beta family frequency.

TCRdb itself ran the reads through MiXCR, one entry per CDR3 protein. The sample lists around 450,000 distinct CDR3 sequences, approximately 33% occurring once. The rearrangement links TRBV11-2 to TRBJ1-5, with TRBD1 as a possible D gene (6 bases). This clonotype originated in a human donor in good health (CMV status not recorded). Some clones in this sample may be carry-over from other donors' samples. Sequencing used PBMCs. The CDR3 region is CASSLEQGSNQPQHF. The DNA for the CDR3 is TGTGCCAGCAGCTTAGAGCAGGGGAGCAATCAGCCCCAGCATTTT. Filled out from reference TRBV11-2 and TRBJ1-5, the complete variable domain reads EAGVAQSPRYKIIEKRQSVAFWCNPISGHATLYWYQQILGQGPKLLIQFQNNGVVDDSQLPKDRFSAERLKGVDSTLKIQPAKLEDSAVYLCASSLEQGSNQPQHFGDGTRLSIL.